The 16 T cell receptor beta chains below were found in one sample sequenced in a study of T-cell memory formation after mild COVID-19. TCRdb reanalysed the 5' RACE reads using MiXCR and keeps one entry per CDR3 protein. The data contain hundreds of thousands of distinct CDR3 sequences, less than 25% of them singletons. The source material was PBMCs or a T cell subset sorted from them (not recorded which). Every receptor here comes from an adult woman who had mild COVID-19 (a few samples of this study predate the infection). Cell type and time point are not known.

This clonotype was counted between two and nine times. The chain joins TRBV27 to TRBJ2-3, with 9 bases matching TRBD1. The germline V gene has CDR1 MNHEY and CDR2 SMNVEV (reference sequence). The V and J ends lost 4 bases and 3 bases, in that order; junction bases with no gene match: 8. This CDR3 region has 16 residues. CDR3 loop: CASSSRTGERTDTQYF. The CDR3 bases are TGTGCCAGCAGTTCCCGGACAGGGGAGAGGACAGATACGCAGTATTTT.

The J gene is TRBJ2-7, the V gene TRBV4-3, with a tentative D call TRBD2 (6 bases). V was pared by 1 base and J by 2 bases, with 12 bases between. The CDR3 is 15 amino acids. Germline CDR1 and CDR2: LGHNA and YSLEER. In nucleotides, the CDR3 is TGCGCCAGCAGCCAAGCTTTGTCGGGGGCCTACGAGCAGTACTTC. Protein: CASSQALSGAYEQYF.

The rearrangement links TRBV13 to TRBJ2-5; 8 positions match TRBD1. The CDR3 contains 14 residues. CDR1 and CDR2 from the germline V gene are PRHDT and FYEKMQ (reference sequence). The V gene end was trimmed by 5 bases and the J gene end by 5 bases; junction bases not matched to a gene: 7. The CDR3: CASSPRQGRETQYF. In nucleotides, the CDR3 is TGTGCCAGCAGCCCCCGACAGGGGAGGGAGACCCAGTACTTC.

Ten or more counts support this clonotype. The V and J genes are TRBV6-2 or TRBV6-3 and TRBJ2-5; TRBD2 aligns across 11 bases. The length of the CDR3 is 15 residues. Trimming at V came to 4 bases and at J to 5 bases, leaving 6 bases not matched to a gene. Germline assignment: CDR1 MNHEY and CDR2 SVGEGT. The CDR3 bases are TGTGCCAGCAGTTCGTTGTGGACTAGCGGGGAGACCCAGTACTTC. Translation gives CASSSLWTSGETQYF.

The V and J genes are TRBV7-2 and TRBJ2-7; D might be TRBD1 (6 bases). The CDR3 runs to 18 residues. Germline assignment: CDR1 SGHTA and CDR2 FQGNSA. The germline V and J ends were trimmed by 2 bases and 5 bases, with 25 bases remaining between them. CDR3 loop: CASSLKPRGAQGSDEQYF. DNA for the CDR3: TGTGCCAGCAGCTTAAAACCCCGAGGGGCACAGGGTAGTGACGAGCAGTACTTC.

In its sample, this clonotype was seen many times. This chain joins TRBV5-6 and TRBJ2-7; D is uncertain. Germline CDR1 SGHDT, CDR2 YYEEEE. The V end lost 2 bases, the J end lost 3 bases, and 6 bases lay between the germline ends. The CDR3 runs to 12 residues. Here the CDR3 DNA reads TGTGCCAGCAGCTTAGCCAGCTACGAGCAGTACTTC. It codes for CASSLASYEQYF.

CDR3 protein: CASRPSPFSGGVFF. CDR3 DNA: TGCGCCAGCAGACCCTCGCCCTTTAGCGGGGGGGTTTTCTTC. The chain has TRBV5-1 and TRBJ2-1, with 11 bases identical to TRBD2. From germline, CDR1 is SGHRS and CDR2 YFSETQ. V lost 5 bases to trimming and J lost 16 bases; unmatched junction nucleotides: 14. This CDR3 comprises 14 residues.

This chain joins TRBV10-3 and TRBJ1-1; D is possibly TRBD1 (5 bases). Per the germline V gene, CDR1 is ENHRY and CDR2 is SYGVKD. Between the trimmed V and J ends, which lost 4 bases and 3 bases, there was a span of 6 bases. The CDR3 runs to 12 residues. The CDR3 DNA reads TGTGCCATCAGTGGGGGGGACACTGAAGCTTTCTTT. Translated: CAISGGDTEAFF.

V and J are TRBV7-9 and TRBJ1-1; D gene uncertain. CDR1 and CDR2 from the germline V gene are SEHNR and FQNEAQ (reference sequence). CDR3 length: 15 amino acids. The germline V and J ends were trimmed by 0 bases and 1 base, with 9 bases remaining between them. The CDR3 region has the DNA TGTGCCAGCAGCTTAGCGGCGGCCGGGAACACTGAAGCTTTCTTT. Translated, it gives CASSLAAAGNTEAFF. Together with reference TRBV7-9 and TRBJ1-1, the CDR3 gives the full variable domain: DTGVSQNPRHKITKRGQNVTFRCDPISEHNRLYWYRQTLGQGPEFLTYFQNEAQLEKSRLLSDRFSAERPKGSFSTLEIQRTEQGDSAMYLCASSLAAAGNTEAFFGQGTRLTVV.

The chain combines TRBV5-1 with TRBJ2-7, with 8 bases fitting TRBD1. The trim removed 0 bases at V and 1 base at J, leaving 6 bases unmatched. Looked up from germline, CDR1 is SGHRS and CDR2 is YFSETQ. This CDR3 contains 16 residues. The CDR3 DNA reads as TGCGCCAGCAGCTTGGGGGTAACAGGGGGGTCCTACGAGCAGTACTTC. Translation gives CASSLGVTGGSYEQYF.

This clonotype was counted at least ten times. DNA of the CDR3: TGCAGTGCTTCCGGGAACACTGAAGCTTTCTTT. This sequence encodes CSASGNTEAFF. This chain joins TRBV20-1 and TRBJ1-1; D is unresolved. From germline, CDR1 is DFQATT and CDR2 SNEGSKA (reference sequence). With 5 bases removed from V and 1 base from J, the gap between germline ends came to 5 bases. This CDR3 is built from 11 residues.

The chain employs TRBV19 and TRBJ1-1, with D hard to call. The ends were cut back, 4 bases at V and 1 base at J, with 16 bases in the middle. Germline V gene data show CDR1 as LNHDA and CDR2 as SQIVND (reference sequence). This CDR3 comprises 16 residues. This chain's CDR3 is CASSSDPNSRNTEAFF. The CDR3 DNA reads as TGTGCCAGTAGTAGCGACCCCAACAGTAGGAACACTGAAGCTTTCTTT.

The rearrangement joins TRBV7-9 to TRBJ2-5; D is perhaps TRBD1 (5 bases). This CDR3 region has 17 residues. Germline lookup yields CDR1 SEHNR and CDR2 FQNEAQ (reference sequence). Trimming removed 4 bases from V and 5 bases from J, with 23 bases in between. The CDR3 nucleotides are TGTGCCAGCAGCTGGGATCGACTGAAGGGGTTCGGGGAGACCCAGTACTTC. As protein: CASSWDRLKGFGETQYF.

This clonotype was counted only a few times. The V call is TRBV7-9, the J call TRBJ1-2; D unclear. CDR3 length: 14 amino acids. CDR1 is SEHNR and CDR2 is FQNEAQ in the germline V gene (reference sequence). V lost 5 bases to trimming and J lost 3 bases, with 13 bases between them. CDR3 coding DNA: TGTGCCAGCAGCGAGATCGGGATTCACTATGGCTACACCTTC. Translation: CASSEIGIHYGYTF.

The chain employs TRBV30 and TRBJ2-2; 8 bases map to TRBD1. The germline V gene encodes CDR1 GTSNPN and CDR2 SVGIG (reference sequence). The CDR3 is 14 amino acids. The ends lost 5 bases at V and 6 bases at J; junction bases unmatched: 8. The CDR3 is CAWETGAGSGELFF. In DNA form, the CDR3 reads TGTGCCTGGGAGACAGGGGCGGGATCCGGGGAGCTGTTTTTT.

This clonotype has a count of ten or more. This sequence joins TRBV3-1 and TRBJ2-4; 9 positions match TRBD2. V dropped 2 bases and J dropped 5; count of bases not matched to a gene: 4. The CDR3 totals 15 residues. Germline CDR1 is LGHDT and CDR2 is YNNKEL (reference sequence). The CDR3 spells CASSQLGLAQNIQYF. In DNA, the CDR3 is TGTGCCAGCAGCCAACTTGGACTAGCGCAAAACATTCAGTACTTC.